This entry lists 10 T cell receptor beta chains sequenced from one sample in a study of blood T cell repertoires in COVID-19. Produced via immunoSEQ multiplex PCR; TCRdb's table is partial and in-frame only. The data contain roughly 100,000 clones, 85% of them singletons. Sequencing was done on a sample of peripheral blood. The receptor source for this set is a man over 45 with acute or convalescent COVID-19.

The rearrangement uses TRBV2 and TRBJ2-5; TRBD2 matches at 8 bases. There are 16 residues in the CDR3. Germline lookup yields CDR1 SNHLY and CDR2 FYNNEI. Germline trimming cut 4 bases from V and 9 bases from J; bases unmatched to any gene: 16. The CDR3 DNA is TGTGCCAGCAGTGCTGATCCGGGACTAGTAGGCAAAGCCCAGTACTTC. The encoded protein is CASSADPGLVGKAQYF.

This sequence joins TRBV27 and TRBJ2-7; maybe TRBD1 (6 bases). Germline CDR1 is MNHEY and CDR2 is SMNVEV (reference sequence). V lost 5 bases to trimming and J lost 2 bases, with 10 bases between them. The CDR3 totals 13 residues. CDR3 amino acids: CASSRGQPYEQYF. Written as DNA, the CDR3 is TGTGCCAGCAGTAGAGGACAGCCCTACGAGCAGTACTTC.

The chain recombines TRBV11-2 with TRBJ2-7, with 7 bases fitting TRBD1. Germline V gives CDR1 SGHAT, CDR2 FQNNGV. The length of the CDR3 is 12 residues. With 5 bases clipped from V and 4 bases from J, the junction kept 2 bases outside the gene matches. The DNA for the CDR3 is TGTGCCAGCAGCCCAGGGGGTTACGAGCAGTACTTC. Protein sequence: CASSPGGYEQYF.

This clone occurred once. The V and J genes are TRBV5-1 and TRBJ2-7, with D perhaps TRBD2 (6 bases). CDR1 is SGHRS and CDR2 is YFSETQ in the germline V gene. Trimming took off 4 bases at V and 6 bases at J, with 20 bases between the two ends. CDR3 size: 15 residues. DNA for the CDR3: TGCGCCAGCAGCCTCTTAGCGGAGAGGTGGGGCGAGCAGTACTTC. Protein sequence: CASSLLAERWGEQYF.

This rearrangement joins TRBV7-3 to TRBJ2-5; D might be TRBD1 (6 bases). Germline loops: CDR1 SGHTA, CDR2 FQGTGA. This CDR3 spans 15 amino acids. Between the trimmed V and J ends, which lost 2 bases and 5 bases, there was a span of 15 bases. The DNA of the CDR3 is TGTGCCAGCAGCTTAGGGACACTCAGAAGGGAGACCCAGTACTTC. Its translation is CASSLGTLRRETQYF. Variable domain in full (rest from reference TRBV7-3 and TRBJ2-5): GAGVSQTPSNKVTEKGKYVELRCDPISGHTALYWYRQSLGQGPEFLIYFQGTGAADDSGLPNDRFFAVRPEGSVSTLKIQRTERGDSAVYLCASSLGTLRRETQYFGPGTRLLVL.

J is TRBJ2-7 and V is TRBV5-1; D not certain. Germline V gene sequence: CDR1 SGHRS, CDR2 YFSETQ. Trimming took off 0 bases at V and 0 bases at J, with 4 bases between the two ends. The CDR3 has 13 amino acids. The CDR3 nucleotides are TGCGCCAGCAGCTTGGCGAGCTCCTACGAGCAGTACTTC. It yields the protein CASSLASSYEQYF. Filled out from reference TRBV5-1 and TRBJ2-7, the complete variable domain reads KAGVTQTPRYLIKTRGQQVTLSCSPISGHRSVSWYQQTPGQGLQFLFEYFSETQRNKGNFPGRFSGRQFSNSRSEMNVSTLELGDSALYLCASSLASSYEQYFGPGTRLTVT.

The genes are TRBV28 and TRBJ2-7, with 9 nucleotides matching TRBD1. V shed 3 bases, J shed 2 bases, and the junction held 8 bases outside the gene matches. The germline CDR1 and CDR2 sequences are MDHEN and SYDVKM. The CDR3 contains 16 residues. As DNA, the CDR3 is TGTGCCAGCAGTTTTATTCCCGGGACAGGGCCCTACGAGCAGTACTTC. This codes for CASSFIPGTGPYEQYF. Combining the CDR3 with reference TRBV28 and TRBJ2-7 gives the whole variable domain DVKVTQSSRYLVKRTGEKVFLECVQDMDHENMFWYRQDPGLGLRLIYFSYDVKMKEKGDIPEGYSVSREKKERFSLILESASTNQTSMYLCASSFIPGTGPYEQYFGPGTRLTVT.

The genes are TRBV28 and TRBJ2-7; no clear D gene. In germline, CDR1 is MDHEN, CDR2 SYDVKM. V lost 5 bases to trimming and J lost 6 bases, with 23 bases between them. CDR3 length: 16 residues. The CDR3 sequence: CASSAHSGSFIGEQYF. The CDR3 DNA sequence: TGTGCCAGCAGTGCTCATTCCGGGTCCTTTATCGGCGAGCAGTACTTC.

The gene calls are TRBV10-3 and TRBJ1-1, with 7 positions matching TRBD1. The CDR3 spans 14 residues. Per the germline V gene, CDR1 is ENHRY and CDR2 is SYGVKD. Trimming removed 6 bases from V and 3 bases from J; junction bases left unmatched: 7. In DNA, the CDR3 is TGTGCCATCAGGGCCAGACAGGGTGACACTGAAGCTTTCTTT. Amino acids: CAIRARQGDTEAFF.

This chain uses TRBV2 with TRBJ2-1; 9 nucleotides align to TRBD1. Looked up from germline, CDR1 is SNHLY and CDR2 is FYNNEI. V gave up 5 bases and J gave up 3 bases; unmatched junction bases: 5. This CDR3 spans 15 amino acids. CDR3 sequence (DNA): TGTGCCAGCAGTCTCCCGGACAGGGGCTACAATGAGCAGTTCTTC. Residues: CASSLPDRGYNEQFF.